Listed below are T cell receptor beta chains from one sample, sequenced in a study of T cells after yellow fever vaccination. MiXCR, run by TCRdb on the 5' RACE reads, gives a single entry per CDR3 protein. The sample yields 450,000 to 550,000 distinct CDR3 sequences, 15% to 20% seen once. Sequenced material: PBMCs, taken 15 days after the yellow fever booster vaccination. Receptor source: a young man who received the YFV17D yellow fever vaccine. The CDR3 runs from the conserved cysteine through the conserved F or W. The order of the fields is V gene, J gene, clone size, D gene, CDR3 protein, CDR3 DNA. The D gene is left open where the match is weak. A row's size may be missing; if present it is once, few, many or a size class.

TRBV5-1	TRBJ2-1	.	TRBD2	CASSFLGLAGSYNEQFF	TGCGCCAGCAGCTTCCTTGGACTAGCCGGATCCTACAATGAGCAGTTCTTC
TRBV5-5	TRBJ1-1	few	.	CASSLAFKRGDMNTEAFF	TGTGCCAGCAGCTTGGCGTTCAAGCGAGGGGATATGAACACTGAAGCTTTCTTT
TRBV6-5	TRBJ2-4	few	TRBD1	CASSYSRQGLGAKNIQYF	TGTGCCAGCAGTTACTCGCGACAGGGGCTGGGGGCCAAAAACATTCAGTACTTC
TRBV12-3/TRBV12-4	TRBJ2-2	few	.	CASKNTGTASTGELFF	TGTGCCAGCAAAAATACAGGGACCGCGAGCACCGGGGAGCTGTTTTTT
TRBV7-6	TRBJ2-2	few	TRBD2	CASSFLLAGADGELFF	TGTGCCAGCAGCTTTCTTCTAGCGGGAGCGGACGGGGAGCTGTTTTTT
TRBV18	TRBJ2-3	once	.	CASSPPSPTYTDAQYF	TGTGCCAGCTCACCTCCTTCTCCTACCTACACAGATGCGCAGTATTTT
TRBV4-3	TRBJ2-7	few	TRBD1	CASSQQVAGQGAYEQYF	TGCGCCAGCAGCCAACAAGTAGCCGGCCAGGGGGCCTACGAGCAGTACTTC
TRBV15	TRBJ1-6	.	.	CATSGRRGGSNSPLHF	TGTGCCACCAGCGGTCGCAGGGGAGGTTCTAATTCACCCCTCCACTTT
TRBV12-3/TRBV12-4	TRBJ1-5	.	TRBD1	CASSFGQGSQPQHF	TGTGCCAGCAGTTTCGGACAGGGTAGTCAGCCCCAGCATTTT
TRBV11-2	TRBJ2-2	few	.	CAVSTNTGELFF	TGTGCTGTGTCAACGAACACCGGGGAGCTGTTTTTT
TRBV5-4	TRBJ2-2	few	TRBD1	CASSSDRASTGELFF	TGTGCCAGCAGTTCGGACAGGGCGAGCACCGGGGAGCTGTTTTTT
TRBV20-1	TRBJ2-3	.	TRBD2	CSASLAGGVTDTQYF	TGCAGTGCTTCCCTAGCGGGAGGTGTGACAGATACGCAGTATTTT
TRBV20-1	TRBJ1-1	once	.	CRAYDGINTEAFF	TGCAGAGCCTACGACGGAATTAACACTGAAGCTTTCTTT
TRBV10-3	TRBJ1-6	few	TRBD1	CAISRTGSANSPLHF	TGTGCCATCAGTCGGACAGGGTCAGCTAATTCACCCCTCCACTTT
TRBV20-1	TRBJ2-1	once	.	CSASLGVMRYDEQFF	TGCAGTGCTAGTCTAGGGGTGATGAGGTACGATGAGCAGTTCTTC
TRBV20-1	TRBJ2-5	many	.	CSAPGMGEETQYF	TGCAGTGCTCCCGGGATGGGGGAAGAGACCCAGTACTTC
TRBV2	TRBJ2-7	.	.	CASSSSWTTTGEQYF	TGTGCCAGCAGTTCTAGTTGGACTACTACAGGCGAGCAGTACTTC
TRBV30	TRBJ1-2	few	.	CAWSAGRARYGYTF	TGTGCCTGGAGTGCAGGCCGGGCGCGATATGGCTACACCTTC
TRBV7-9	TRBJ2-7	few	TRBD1	CASSFVLGTGGTYEQYF	TGTGCCAGCAGCTTCGTCCTCGGGACAGGGGGAACCTACGAGCAGTACTTC
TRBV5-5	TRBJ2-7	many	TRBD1	CASSEGQGNHEQYF	TGTGCCAGCAGCGAAGGACAGGGGAACCACGAGCAGTACTTC
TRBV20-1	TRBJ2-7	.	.	CSARDGRRPSYEQYF	TGCAGTGCTAGAGATGGTAGGAGACCTTCATACGAGCAGTACTTC
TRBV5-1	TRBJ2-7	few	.	CASSLDWYEQYF	TGCGCCAGCAGCTTGGATTGGTACGAGCAGTACTTC
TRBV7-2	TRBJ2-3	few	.	CASASGELRADTQYF	TGTGCCAGCGCTTCGGGGGAGTTGAGGGCAGATACGCAGTATTTT
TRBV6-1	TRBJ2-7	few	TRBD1	CASSSHGTASSSYEQYF	TGTGCCAGCAGCTCCCACGGGACAGCCTCGAGCTCCTACGAGCAGTACTTC
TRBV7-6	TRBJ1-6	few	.	CASSSRGGFENSPLHF	TGTGCCAGCAGCTCCCGTGGGGGGTTTGAGAATTCACCCCTCCACTTT
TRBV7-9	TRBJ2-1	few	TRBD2	CASGETSGSLSYNEQFF	TGTGCCAGCGGAGAGACTAGCGGGAGCCTCTCCTACAATGAGCAGTTCTTC
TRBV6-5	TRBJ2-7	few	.	CASSSGFVSYEQYF	TGTGCCAGCAGTAGCGGGTTTGTCTCCTACGAGCAGTACTTC
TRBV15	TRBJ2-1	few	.	CATSSYTGSSYNEQFF	TGTGCCACCAGCAGTTATACGGGGAGCTCCTACAATGAGCAGTTCTTC
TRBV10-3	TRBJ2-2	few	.	CAAAGTWNTGELFF	TGTGCCGCGGCCGGGACCTGGAACACCGGGGAGCTGTTTTTT
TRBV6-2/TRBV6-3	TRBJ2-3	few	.	CASSYSTASLDTQYF	TGTGCCAGCAGTTACTCGACCGCCTCTTTAGATACGCAGTATTTT
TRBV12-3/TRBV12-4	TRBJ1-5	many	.	CASSFGGFQPQHF	TGTGCCAGCAGTTTCGGGGGGTTTCAGCCCCAGCATTTT
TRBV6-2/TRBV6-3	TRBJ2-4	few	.	CASSYKLQTLAKNIQYF	TGTGCCAGCAGTTATAAATTGCAGACCTTAGCCAAAAACATTCAGTACTTC
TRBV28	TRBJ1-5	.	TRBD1	CASSFSRGGERF	TGTGCCAGCAGTTTTAGCAGGGGGGGAGAGCGTTTT
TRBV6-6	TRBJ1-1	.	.	CANSGDAIIAFF	TGTGCCAACTCAGGGGACGCCATTATAGCTTTCTTT
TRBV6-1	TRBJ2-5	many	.	CASSVKTQYF	TGTGCCAGCAGCGTGAAGACCCAGTACTTC
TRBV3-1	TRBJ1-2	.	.	CASSQDAGGGYTF	TGTGCCAGCAGCCAAGATGCGGGCGGGGGCTACACCTTC
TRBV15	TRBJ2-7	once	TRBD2	CATSRDQGLAGAQYF	TGTGCCACCAGCAGAGATCAGGGACTAGCGGGAGCGCAGTACTTC
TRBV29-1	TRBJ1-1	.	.	CSVVAAPEAFF	TGCAGCGTTGTGGCAGCCCCTGAAGCTTTCTTT
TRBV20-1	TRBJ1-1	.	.	CSARDQSTVRYTEAFF	TGCAGTGCTCGAGATCAATCGACAGTTAGGTACACTGAAGCTTTCTTT
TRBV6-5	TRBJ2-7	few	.	CASGQGAGEQYF	TGTGCCAGTGGACAGGGAGCGGGGGAGCAGTACTTC
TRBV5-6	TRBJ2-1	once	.	CASSPRVLYNEQFF	TGTGCCAGCAGCCCAAGGGTCTTATATAATGAGCAGTTCTTC
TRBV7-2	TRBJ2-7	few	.	CASSLASTPLEQYF	TGTGCCAGCAGCTTAGCTTCCACCCCTCTCGAGCAGTACTTC
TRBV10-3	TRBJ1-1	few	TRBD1	CAISQRTGDGRGRTEAFF	TGTGCCATCAGTCAGAGGACAGGGGACGGCCGGGGTCGCACTGAAGCTTTCTTT
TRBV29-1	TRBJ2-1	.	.	CSVESLVGGGSYNEQFF	TGCAGCGTTGAGTCCCTAGTTGGGGGAGGCTCCTACAATGAGCAGTTCTTC
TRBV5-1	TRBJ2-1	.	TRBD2	CASSLETGTSGMTEQFF	TGCGCCAGCAGCTTGGAAACCGGGACTAGTGGCATGACTGAGCAGTTCTTC